Described below is a single T cell receptor (beta chain) sequence and its context. Assay: immunoSEQ multiplex PCR; the TCRdb copy retains only in-frame clones and omits some. The sample lists 110,000 to 150,000 clones; approximately 90% were seen once. The data belong to a study of control samples from healthy donors and cancer patients. The CDR3 loop spans 12 amino acids. Trimming took 4 bases from V and 5 from J, leaving 9 bases between them. Germline CDR1 reads SGHRS; CDR2 reads YFSETQ. This receptor was taken from a woman aged 25 to 39 in good health. The material sequenced was blood. This chain links TRBV5-1 with TRBJ1-1; D is ambiguous. The CDR3 region is CASSQPETEAFF. CDR3 sequence (DNA): TGCGCCAGCAGCCAGCCGGAGACTGAAGCTTTCTTT.